The rows below give T cell receptor beta chains drawn from one sample of a study of pediatric ulcerative colitis. TCRdb's copy holds only in-frame clones and misses some; the assay was immunoSEQ multiplex PCR. Counted here are tens of thousands of clones, 75% occurring once; the ten biggest clones make up 7.5% to 9%. The source material was gut tissue. The receptors originated from a boy aged 5-17 years with severe ulcerative colitis. CDR3s include the opening cysteine and the closing phenylalanine or tryptophan. The order of the fields is J gene, V gene, D gene, clone size, CDR3 DNA, CDR3 protein. A D gene is named only where the DNA matches it firmly. Some rows mark clone size as missing; the rest say once, few, many or name a class of expanded clone.

TRBJ1-1,TRBV7-9,TRBD1,NA,TGTGCCAGCAGCTTAGGGACAGGGGATGAAGCTTTCTTT,CASSLGTGDEAFF
TRBJ1-3,TRBV10-2,NA,NA,TGCGCCAGAAAAAGCCCCCTACTCTCTGGAAACACCATATATTTT,CARKSPLLSGNTIYF
TRBJ2-7,TRBV5-6,NA,NA,TGTGCCAGCAGCCCCCGGTTAAACTACGAGCAGTACTTC,CASSPRLNYEQYF
TRBJ2-7,TRBV5-3,NA,NA,TGTGCCAGACAGGGGGAGGAACCCTACGAGCAGTACTTC,CARQGEEPYEQYF
TRBJ1-2,TRBV2,TRBD1,NA,TGTGCCAGCACCCGGACAGGGGACTATGGCTACACCTTC,CASTRTGDYGYTF
TRBJ2-7,TRBV7-2,TRBD1,NA,TGTGCCAGCAGCTCACCCGGGACAGGGGTTCCCCCGATATACTACGAGCAGTACTTC,CASSSPGTGVPPIYYEQYF
TRBJ2-7,TRBV10-3,NA,NA,TGTGCCACAGAACAGGGAGGTCCCTACGAGCAGTACTTC,CATEQGGPYEQYF
TRBJ1-1,TRBV5-1,NA,NA,TGCGCCAGCAGCTTGTATCCGGGTACGAACACTGAAGCTTTCTTT,CASSLYPGTNTEAFF
TRBJ2-7,TRBV30,TRBD1,NA,TGTGCTTCTACAGGGGCCTACGAGCAGTACTTC,CASTGAYEQYF
TRBJ2-2,TRBV11-3,NA,once,TGTGCCAGCAGCTTAAAGGGGACAAACACCGGGGAGCTGTTTTTT,CASSLKGTNTGELFF
TRBJ2-7,TRBV20-1,NA,NA,TGCAGTGCCAGACAGTACTACGAGCAGTACTTC,CSARQYYEQYF
TRBJ2-5,TRBV2,NA,NA,TGTGCCAGCTCTGTTGAGACCCAGTACTTC,CASSVETQYF
TRBJ2-3,TRBV6-6,NA,NA,TGTGCCAGCACCCGAGACGGAGCGGATTATACGCAGTATTTT,CASTRDGADYTQYF
TRBJ1-3,TRBV5-8,NA,NA,TGTGCCAGCAGCTTGGCCCTAGTTGACTCTGGAAACACCATATATTTT,CASSLALVDSGNTIYF
TRBJ2-1,TRBV28,TRBD1,NA,TGTGCCAGCAGTTCGGGACAGGGTTACAATGAGCAGTTCTTC,CASSSGQGYNEQFF
TRBJ2-3,TRBV9,NA,NA,TGTGCCAGCAGCGTCCACGGGGGCACAGATACGCAGTATTTT,CASSVHGGTDTQYF
TRBJ1-2,TRBV12-2,NA,NA,TGTGCAAGTCGCTTAAGGGCCGGCGGACCAAATAACTATGGCTACACCTTC,CASRLRAGGPNNYGYTF
TRBJ1-1,TRBV10-3,TRBD1,NA,TGTGCCATCAGTTCTTATGCGCAGGACAGGGGAAAGAACACTGAAGCTTTCTTT,CAISSYAQDRGKNTEAFF
TRBJ1-2,TRBV19,NA,NA,TGTGCCAGTAGTATAGTTGGGGGCGAATCCTATGGCTACACCTTC,CASSIVGGESYGYTF
TRBJ2-7,TRBV5-8,NA,NA,TGTGCCAGCAGCTTGTTCAGTGACTACGAGCAGTACTTC,CASSLFSDYEQYF
TRBJ1-1,TRBV29-1,NA,once,TGCAGCGTTGAAGTCTTGGGAGAAGCTTTCTTT,CSVEVLGEAFF
TRBJ2-3,TRBV7-2,NA,NA,TGTGCCAGCAGCTTAGATTCGGGGGGCGGTCACACAGATACGCAGTATTTT,CASSLDSGGGHTDTQYF
TRBJ2-7,TRBV11-2,TRBD2,NA,TGTGCCAGCAGCGAATTAAAGACTAGCGGACCCTACGAGCAGTACTTC,CASSELKTSGPYEQYF
TRBJ1-4,TRBV2,TRBD1,NA,TGTGCCAGCATAGGGGACAGGGTTAATGAAAAACTGTTTTTT,CASIGDRVNEKLFF
TRBJ1-3,TRBV25-1,NA,few,TGTGCCAGCAGTGAGAGAGGACAGACATGGAACACCATATATTTT,CASSERGQTWNTIYF
TRBJ2-5,TRBV13,NA,NA,TGTGCCAGCAGCGTAAAGCCCGAAGAGACCCAGTACTTC,CASSVKPEETQYF
TRBJ1-2,TRBV10-3,NA,few,TGTGCCATCAGTGAGGTGGGGGACGAAAACTATGGCTACACCTTC,CAISEVGDENYGYTF
TRBJ2-7,TRBV28,TRBD1,NA,TGTGCCAGCAGTCTCACGGACAGGGGGCACAACGAGCAGTACTTC,CASSLTDRGHNEQYF
TRBJ2-2,TRBV6-1,TRBD1,NA,TGTGCCAGCAGTGAAGCCCCATACCCCGGGACAGGCACCCACACCGGGGAGCTGTTTTTT,CASSEAPYPGTGTHTGELFF
TRBJ1-1,TRBV9,NA,NA,TGTGCCAGCAGCGTAGCTGGGGGAGCGTCAGAAGCTTTCTTT,CASSVAGGASEAFF
TRBJ2-3,TRBV19,NA,once,TGTGCCAGTAGTTCACGGACTACTAGCACAGATACGCAGTATTTT,CASSSRTTSTDTQYF
TRBJ2-2,TRBV6-6,NA,NA,TGTGCCAGCAGTTCCCAGCATGGGGGGGAGCTGTTTTTT,CASSSQHGGELFF
TRBJ1-2,TRBV6-1,NA,NA,TGTGCCAGCAGTGTAAGGGACAACTATGGCTACACCTTC,CASSVRDNYGYTF
TRBJ1-5,TRBV6-5,NA,few,TGTGCCAGCAGTCGACGGGCCGACAATCAGCCCCAGCATTTT,CASSRRADNQPQHF
TRBJ2-3,TRBV5-1,NA,NA,TGCGCCAGCAGCTTGGAAGGACAGACAAACACAGATACGCAGTATTTT,CASSLEGQTNTDTQYF